Detailed here is one T cell receptor (beta chain). The data originate from a study of long-term antiretroviral therapy in people with HIV. The immunoSEQ assay was v3.0, run at survey level. The data were produced by immunoSEQ multiplex PCR, yet TCRdb's version contains in-frame clones alone and is incomplete. This sample yields fewer than 15,000 clones, of which roughly 79% are seen a single time; roughly 10% belongs to the top ten. With 4 bases clipped from V and 15 bases from J, the junction kept 13 bases outside the gene matches. The germline V gene has CDR1 LGHNA and CDR2 YSLEER. The CDR3 sequence is 15 residues long.

The receptor was derived from a woman between 40 and 55 years old with HIV. This sequence joins TRBV4-3 and TRBJ2-1; TRBD2 matches at 12 bases. This specimen was unsorted PBMCs, taken 0.8 years before starting antiretroviral therapy. The CDR3 DNA reads TGCGCCAGCAGCCGCGGCCTAGCGGGAGGGCCACTTCCGTTCTTC. This sequence encodes CASSRGLAGGPLPFF.